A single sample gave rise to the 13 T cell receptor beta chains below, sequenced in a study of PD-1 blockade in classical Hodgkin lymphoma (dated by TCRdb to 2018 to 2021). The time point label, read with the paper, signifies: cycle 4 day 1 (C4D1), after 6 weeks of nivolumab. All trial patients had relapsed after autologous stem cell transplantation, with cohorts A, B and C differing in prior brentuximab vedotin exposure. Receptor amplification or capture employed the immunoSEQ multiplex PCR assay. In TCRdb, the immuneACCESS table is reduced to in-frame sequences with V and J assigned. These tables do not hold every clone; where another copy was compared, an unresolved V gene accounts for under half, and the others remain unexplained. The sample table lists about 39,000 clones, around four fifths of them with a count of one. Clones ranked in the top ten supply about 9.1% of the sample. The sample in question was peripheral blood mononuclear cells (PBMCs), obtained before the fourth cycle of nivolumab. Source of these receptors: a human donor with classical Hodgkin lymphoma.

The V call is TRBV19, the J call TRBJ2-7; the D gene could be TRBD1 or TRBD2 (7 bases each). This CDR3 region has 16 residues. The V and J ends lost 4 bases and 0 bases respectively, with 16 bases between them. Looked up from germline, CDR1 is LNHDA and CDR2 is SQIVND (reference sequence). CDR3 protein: CASSREGGTASYEQYF. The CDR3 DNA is TGTGCCAGTAGTAGAGAGGGGGGGACAGCCTCCTACGAGCAGTACTTC.

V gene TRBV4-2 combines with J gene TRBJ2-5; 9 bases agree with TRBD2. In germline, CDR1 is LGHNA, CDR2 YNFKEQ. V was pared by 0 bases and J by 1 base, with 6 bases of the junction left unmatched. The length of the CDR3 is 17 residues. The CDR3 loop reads CASSQEGAGGLQETQYF. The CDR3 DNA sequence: TGTGCCAGCAGCCAAGAGGGGGCGGGGGGGCTCCAAGAGACCCAGTACTTC.

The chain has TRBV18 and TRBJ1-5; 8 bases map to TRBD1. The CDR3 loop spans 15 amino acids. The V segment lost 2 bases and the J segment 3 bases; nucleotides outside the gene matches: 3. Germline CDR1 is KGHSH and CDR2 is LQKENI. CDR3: CASSPTGGNNQPQHF. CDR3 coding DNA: TGTGCCAGCTCACCAACAGGGGGTAACAATCAGCCCCAGCATTTT.

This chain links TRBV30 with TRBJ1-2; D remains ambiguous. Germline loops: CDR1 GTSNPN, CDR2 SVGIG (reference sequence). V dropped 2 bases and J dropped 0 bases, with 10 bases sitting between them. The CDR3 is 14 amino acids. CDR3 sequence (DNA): TGTGCCTGGAGTAGTTCAGGTCCTAACTATGGCTACACCTTC. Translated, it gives CAWSSSGPNYGYTF.

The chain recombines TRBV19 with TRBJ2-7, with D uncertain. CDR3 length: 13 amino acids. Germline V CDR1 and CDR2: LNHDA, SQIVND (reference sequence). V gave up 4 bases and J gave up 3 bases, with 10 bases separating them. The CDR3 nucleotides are TGTGCCAGTAGTAAGTTGGGCAGCTACGAGCAGTACTTC. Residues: CASSKLGSYEQYF. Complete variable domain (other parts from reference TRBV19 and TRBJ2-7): DGGITQSPKYLFRKEGQNVTLSCEQNLNHDAMYWYRQDPGQGLRLIYYSQIVNDFQKGDIAEGYSVSREKKESFPLTVTSAQKNPTAFYLCASSKLGSYEQYFGPGTRLTVT.

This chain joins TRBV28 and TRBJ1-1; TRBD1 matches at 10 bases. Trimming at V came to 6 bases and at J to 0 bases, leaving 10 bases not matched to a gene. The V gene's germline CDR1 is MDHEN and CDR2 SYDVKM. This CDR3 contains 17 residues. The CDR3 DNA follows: TGTGCCAGCAGGCGGGACAGGGGATTTGGTCTGAACACTGAAGCTTTCTTT. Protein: CASRRDRGFGLNTEAFF.

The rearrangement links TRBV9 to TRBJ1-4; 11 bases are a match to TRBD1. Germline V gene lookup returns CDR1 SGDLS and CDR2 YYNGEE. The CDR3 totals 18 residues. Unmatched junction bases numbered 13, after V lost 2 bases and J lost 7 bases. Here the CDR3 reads CASSVSSGQGASTEKLFF. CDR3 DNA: TGTGCCAGCAGCGTGTCTTCCGGACAGGGGGCCTCGACTGAAAAACTGTTTTTT.

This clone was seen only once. Here the CDR3 DNA reads TGTGCCAGTAGTATCCCGCAACCCGTCGGACTGGGGGTGAGGGTTGAAGCTTTCTTT. Translated, it gives CASSIPQPVGLGVRVEAFF. V usage is TRBV19 and J usage is TRBJ1-1; D is possibly TRBD1 (5 bases). V lost 3 bases and J 7 bases, leaving 30 bases between the germline ends. This CDR3 has 19 residues. CDR1 is LNHDA, CDR2 SQIVND, per germline (reference sequence).

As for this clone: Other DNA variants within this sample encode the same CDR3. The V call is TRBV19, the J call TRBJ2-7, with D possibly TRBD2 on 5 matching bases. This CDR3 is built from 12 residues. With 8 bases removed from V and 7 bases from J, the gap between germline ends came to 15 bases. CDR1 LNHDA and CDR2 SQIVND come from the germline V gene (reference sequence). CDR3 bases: TGTGCCAGTTCCCCCACACGAGGGGAGCAGTACTTC. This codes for CASSPTRGEQYF.

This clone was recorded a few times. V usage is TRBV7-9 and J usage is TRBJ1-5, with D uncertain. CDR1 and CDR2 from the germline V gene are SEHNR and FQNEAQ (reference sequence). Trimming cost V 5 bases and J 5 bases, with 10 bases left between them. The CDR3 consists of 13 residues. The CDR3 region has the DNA TGTGCCAGCAGCGCATACCAATATCAGCCCCAGCATTTT. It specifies CASSAYQYQPQHF. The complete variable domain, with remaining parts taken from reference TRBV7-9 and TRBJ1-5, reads DTGVSQNPRHKITKRGQNVTFRCDPISEHNRLYWYRQTLGQGPEFLTYFQNEAQLEKSRLLSDRFSAERPKGSFSTLEIQRTEQGDSAMYLCASSAYQYQPQHFGDGTRLSIL.

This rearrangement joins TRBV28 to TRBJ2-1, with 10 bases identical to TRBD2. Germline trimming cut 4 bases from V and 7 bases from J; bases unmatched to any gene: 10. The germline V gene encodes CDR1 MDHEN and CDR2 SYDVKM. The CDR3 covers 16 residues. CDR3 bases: TGTGCCAGCAGTTCGGCGGGACTAGCGTTGGGTAATGAGCAGTTCTTC. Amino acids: CASSSAGLALGNEQFF.

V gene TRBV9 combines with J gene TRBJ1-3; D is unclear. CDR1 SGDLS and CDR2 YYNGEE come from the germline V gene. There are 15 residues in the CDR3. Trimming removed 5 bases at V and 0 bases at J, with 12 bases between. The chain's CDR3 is CASSRRFDSGNTIYF. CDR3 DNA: TGTGCCAGCAGTCGGAGGTTCGACTCTGGAAACACCATATATTTT.

This CDR3 is CASSYSGSSETQYF. The CDR3 region has the DNA TGTGCCAGCAGTTACTCAGGGTCCTCGGAGACCCAGTACTTC. V usage is TRBV6-5 and J usage is TRBJ2-5; D gene ambiguous. Germline V gene sequence: CDR1 MNHEY, CDR2 SVGAGI. This CDR3 is 14 amino acids long. V gave up 0 bases and J gave up 5 bases, with 10 bases separating them.